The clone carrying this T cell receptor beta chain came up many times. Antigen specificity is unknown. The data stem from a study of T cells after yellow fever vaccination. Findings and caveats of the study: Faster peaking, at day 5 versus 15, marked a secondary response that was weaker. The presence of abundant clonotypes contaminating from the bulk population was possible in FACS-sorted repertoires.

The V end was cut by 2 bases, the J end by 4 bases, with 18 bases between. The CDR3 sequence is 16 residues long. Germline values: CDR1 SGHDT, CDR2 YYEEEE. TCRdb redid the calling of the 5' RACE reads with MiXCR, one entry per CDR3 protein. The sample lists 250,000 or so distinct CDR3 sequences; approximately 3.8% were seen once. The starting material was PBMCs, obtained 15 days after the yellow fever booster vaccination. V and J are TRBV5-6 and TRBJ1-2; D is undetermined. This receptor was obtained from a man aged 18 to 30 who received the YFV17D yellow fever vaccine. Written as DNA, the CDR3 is TGTGCCAGCAGCTTCCGGCGTCATATCCTCTCCTATGGCTACACCTTC. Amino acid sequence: CASSFRRHILSYGYTF. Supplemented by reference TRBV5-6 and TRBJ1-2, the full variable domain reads DAGVTQSPTHLIKTRGQQVTLRCSPKSGHDTVSWYQQALGQGPQFIFQYYEEEERQRGNFPDRFSGHQFPNYSSELNVNALLLGDSALYLCASSFRRHILSYGYTFGSGTRLTVV.